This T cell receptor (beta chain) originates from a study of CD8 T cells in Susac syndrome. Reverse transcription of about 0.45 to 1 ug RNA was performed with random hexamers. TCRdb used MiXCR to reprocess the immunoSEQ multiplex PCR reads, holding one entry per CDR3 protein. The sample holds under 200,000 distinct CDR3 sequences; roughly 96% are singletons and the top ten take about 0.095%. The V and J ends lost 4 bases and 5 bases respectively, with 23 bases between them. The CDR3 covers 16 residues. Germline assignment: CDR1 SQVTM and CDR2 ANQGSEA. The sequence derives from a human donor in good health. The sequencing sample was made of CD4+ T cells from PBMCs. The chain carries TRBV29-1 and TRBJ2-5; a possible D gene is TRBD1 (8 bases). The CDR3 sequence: CSVAGGRGQSHETQYF. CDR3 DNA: TGCAGCGTTGCGGGGGGCAGGGGGCAATCTCATGAGACCCAGTACTTC.